These 20 T cell receptor beta chains were all obtained from the same sample, sequenced in a study of neoadjuvant nivolumab and ipilimumab in lung cancer. Assay: immunoSEQ multiplex PCR; the TCRdb copy retains only in-frame clones and omits some. This table has 25,000 or so clones, nearly 85% appearing once. Material: tumor tissue, obtained after neoadjuvant nivolumab, alone or with ipilimumab, at or shortly before surgery. The receptors stem from an adult with non-small cell lung cancer.

The chain employs TRBV7-6 and TRBJ1-4; 7 nucleotides line up with TRBD1. This CDR3 contains 13 residues. Germline values: CDR1 SGHVS, CDR2 FNYEAQ. V lost 6 bases, J lost 8 bases, and 6 bases stayed unmatched. The CDR3: CASRSGTEEKLFF. CDR3 nucleotides: TGTGCCAGCAGATCCGGGACAGAAGAAAAACTGTTTTTT.

Here the CDR3 reads CASSVVDGLAEETQYF. Here the CDR3 DNA reads TGTGCCAGCAGTGTGGTTGATGGACTAGCAGAAGAGACCCAGTACTTC. The V call is TRBV2, the J call TRBJ2-5, with 8 positions matching TRBD2. V was pared by 4 bases and J by 3 bases, with 10 bases of the junction left unmatched. The CDR3 contains 16 residues. Germline CDR1 reads SNHLY; CDR2 reads FYNNEI. The full variable domain, with the rest looked up from reference TRBV2 and TRBJ2-5, is EPEVTQTPSHQVTQMGQEVILRCVPISNHLYFYWYRQILGQKVEFLVSFYNNEISEKSEIFDDQFSVERPDGSNFTLKIRSTKLEDSAMYFCASSVVDGLAEETQYFGPGTRLLVL.

The V call is TRBV5-1, the J call TRBJ2-3; D gene ambiguous. Between the trimmed V and J ends, which lost 4 bases and 7 bases, there was a span of 13 bases. Germline lookup yields CDR1 SGHRS and CDR2 YFSETQ. CDR3 size: 13 residues. The CDR3 loop reads CASSGRDPNTQYF. The CDR3 nucleotides are TGCGCCAGCAGCGGAAGGGATCCTAATACGCAGTATTTT. The full variable domain, its missing parts supplied by reference TRBV5-1 and TRBJ2-3, is KAGVTQTPRYLIKTRGQQVTLSCSPISGHRSVSWYQQTPGQGLQFLFEYFSETQRNKGNFPGRFSGRQFSNSRSEMNVSTLELGDSALYLCASSGRDPNTQYFGPGTRLTVL.

This chain links TRBV5-1 with TRBJ2-3, with 7 bases lining up with TRBD2. Germline loops: CDR1 SGHRS, CDR2 YFSETQ. The CDR3 extends over 15 amino acids. Losses at the gene ends were 0 bases for V and 3 bases for J; bases not matched to a gene: 4. CDR3 loop: CASSLDRLATDTQYF. The CDR3 DNA sequence: TGCGCCAGCAGCTTGGACCGACTAGCAACAGATACGCAGTATTTT.

The chain has TRBV18 and TRBJ1-1; no clear D. Germline CDR1 and CDR2: KGHSH and LQKENI. V was shortened by 3 bases and J by 4 bases, with 18 bases between the two germline ends. The CDR3 contains 16 residues. This CDR3 reads CASSPLLVEDSTEAFF. The CDR3 bases are TGTGCCAGCTCACCTTTACTGGTTGAGGACTCCACTGAAGCTTTCTTT.

This rearrangement joins TRBV19 to TRBJ2-5; D may be TRBD1 or TRBD2 (5 bases each). V lost 5 bases and J 5 bases, leaving 9 bases between the germline ends. Germline CDR1 LNHDA, CDR2 SQIVND (reference sequence). The CDR3 has 12 amino acids. The CDR3 loop reads CASSRQRETQYF. In nucleotides, the CDR3 is TGTGCCAGTAGTCGACAGCGGGAGACCCAGTACTTC.

This chain uses TRBV4-1 with TRBJ1-2, with 7 bases identical to TRBD1. CDR3 size: 16 residues. Germline V gene lookup returns CDR1 MGHRA and CDR2 YSYEKL. V lost 4 bases, J lost 0 bases, and 8 bases stayed unmatched. CDR3 nucleotide sequence: TGCGCCAGCAGCCTTTCATCGGGACAGTCTAACTATGGCTACACCTTC. Translated, it gives CASSLSSGQSNYGYTF.

This chain links TRBV6-1 with TRBJ1-1, with D perhaps matching TRBD1 (5 bases). The CDR3 is made up of 14 amino acids. Trimming left V 7 bases short and J 5 bases short, with 17 bases between. Germline V gene data show CDR1 as MNHNS and CDR2 as SASEGT. The CDR3 protein is CASTLLTRGTEAFF. The CDR3 nucleotides are TGTGCCAGCACCCTACTCACACGGGGGACTGAAGCTTTCTTT.

This clone turned up a few times. The chain couples TRBV29-1 to TRBJ2-3; D assignment may be TRBD1 or TRBD2 (6 bases each). V lost 2 bases and J lost 1, with 10 bases in between. CDR3 length: 14 residues. The germline gives CDR1 SQVTM, CDR2 ANQGSEA. The CDR3 sequence: CSVERGDGTDTQYF. The CDR3 bases are TGCAGCGTTGAAAGGGGGGATGGCACAGATACGCAGTATTTT.

In its sample, this clone was seen once. This chain uses TRBV7-6 with TRBJ2-5, with 14 bases aligning to TRBD2. The CDR3 contains 19 residues. V gave up 1 base and J gave up 4 bases; unmatched junction bases: 11. Germline V gives CDR1 SGHVS, CDR2 FNYEAQ. The CDR3 protein is CASSLELGTSGSKGETQYF. CDR3 nucleotides: TGTGCCAGCAGCTTAGAACTCGGGACTAGCGGGAGTAAGGGAGAGACCCAGTACTTC.

This clone appeared once. V is TRBV6-6 and J is TRBJ2-7; 9 bases line up with TRBD1. Germline CDR1 reads MNHNY; CDR2 reads SVGAGI (reference sequence). After removal of 6 bases from V and 5 bases from J, the junction contained 11 bases not matched to a gene. The CDR3 covers 15 residues. The CDR3 DNA reads TGTGCCAGCAGAGCCGGGACAGGGTTTGTGGACGAGCAGTACTTC. Its translation is CASRAGTGFVDEQYF.

This sequence joins TRBV29-1 and TRBJ1-4; TRBD1 aligns across 8 bases. This CDR3 region has 15 residues. Trimming cost V 5 bases and J 0 bases; bases outside gene matches: 5. Germline V gives CDR1 SQVTM, CDR2 ANQGSEA. The CDR3 here is CSVSTGGSTNEKLFF. The CDR3 DNA is TGCAGCGTTTCCACAGGGGGATCAACTAATGAAAAACTGTTTTTT. Based on the CDR3 plus reference TRBV29-1 and TRBJ1-4, the full variable domain is SAVISQKPSRDICQRGTSLTIQCQVDSQVTMMFWYRQQPGQSLTLIATANQGSEATYESGFVIDKFPISRPNLTFSTLTVSNMSPEDSSIYLCSVSTGGSTNEKLFFGSGTQLSVL.

This clone was seen more than once but under ten times. The chain joins TRBV30 to TRBJ1-1; no clear D. Germline V CDR1 and CDR2: GTSNPN, SVGIG (reference sequence). V was shortened by 4 bases and J by 4 bases, with 13 bases between the two germline ends. The CDR3 loop spans 13 amino acids. CDR3 protein: CAWKVRAATEAFF. In DNA, the CDR3 is TGTGCCTGGAAGGTACGCGCCGCCACTGAAGCTTTCTTT.

V usage is TRBV28 and J usage is TRBJ1-1; the D gene is possibly TRBD1 (5 bases). This CDR3 is built from 13 residues. The germline gives CDR1 MDHEN, CDR2 SYDVKM. Trimming left V 5 bases short and J 6 bases short, with 13 bases between. Written as DNA, the CDR3 is TGTGCCAGCAGTCCGCAGGGTCTGTCTGAAGCTTTCTTT. This gives the protein CASSPQGLSEAFF.

CDR3 sequence: CASGFLTPREGGELFF. CDR3 sequence (DNA): TGTGCTAGTGGTTTCTTGACCCCCCGGGAAGGCGGGGAGCTGTTTTTT. This chain links TRBV12-5 with TRBJ2-2; D perhaps matches TRBD2 (5 bases). Germline CDR1 LGHNT, CDR2 FRNRAP. The CDR3 is 16 residues long. Trimming took 3 bases from V and 7 from J, leaving 18 bases between them. The entire variable domain, with the rest obtained from reference TRBV12-5 and TRBJ2-2, is as follows: DARVTQTPRHKVTEMGQEVTMRCQPILGHNTVFWYRQTMMQGLELLAYFRNRAPLDDSGMPKDRFSAEMPDATLATLKIQPSEPRDSAVYFCASGFLTPREGGELFFGEGSRLTVL.

This chain uses TRBV11-2 with TRBJ2-3, with 8 nucleotides matching TRBD2. This CDR3 has 14 residues. The germline gives CDR1 SGHAT, CDR2 FQNNGV. Trimming removed 1 base from V and 4 bases from J; junction bases left unmatched: 1. The CDR3 loop reads CASSLGRGADTQYF. The CDR3 DNA reads as TGTGCCAGCAGCTTAGGGCGGGGGGCAGATACGCAGTATTTT. The full variable domain, its missing parts supplied by reference TRBV11-2 and TRBJ2-3, is EAGVAQSPRYKIIEKRQSVAFWCNPISGHATLYWYQQILGQGPKLLIQFQNNGVVDDSQLPKDRFSAERLKGVDSTLKIQPAKLEDSAVYLCASSLGRGADTQYFGPGTRLTVL.

This clone was detected only a few times. CDR3 amino acids: CASSADRGMAGELFF. CDR3 bases: TGCGCCAGCAGCGCCGACAGGGGGATGGCCGGGGAGCTGTTTTTT. The V gene is TRBV5-1, the J gene TRBJ2-2, with 9 nucleotides matching TRBD1. The CDR3 has 15 residues. V dropped 4 bases and J dropped 6; count of bases not matched to a gene: 7. The germline gives CDR1 SGHRS, CDR2 YFSETQ.

The chain is built from TRBV30 and TRBJ2-7; 7 bases are a match to TRBD1. CDR3 size: 13 residues. CDR1 and CDR2 (germline): GTSNPN, SVGIG (reference sequence). V shed 4 bases and J 2 bases; nucleotides not matched to a gene: 5. The CDR3 sequence: CAWKRTGTYEQYF. The CDR3 DNA is TGTGCCTGGAAGCGGACAGGTACCTACGAGCAGTACTTC.

The chain has TRBV6-6 and TRBJ2-7; D is possibly TRBD1 or TRBD2 (5 bases each). The CDR3 runs to 16 residues. Germline CDR1 and CDR2: MNHNY and SVGAGI (reference sequence). Between the trimmed V and J ends, which lost 2 bases and 0 bases, there was a span of 14 bases. The CDR3 DNA follows: TGTGCCAGCAGTTACCCCGGGACCCCTAGCTCCTACGAGCAGTACTTC. Translation gives CASSYPGTPSSYEQYF.

The chain couples TRBV25-1 to TRBJ2-1; the D gene could be TRBD1 or TRBD2 (5 bases each). The CDR3 loop spans 12 amino acids. Per the germline V gene, CDR1 is MGHDK and CDR2 is SYGVNS. V was pared by 8 bases and J by 7 bases, with 12 bases between. The CDR3 loop is CASVRGTNEQFF. CDR3 DNA sequence: TGTGCCAGCGTGAGAGGGACGAATGAGCAGTTCTTC.